The text below deals with one TCR beta chain. Its target is not known. CD8+ and CD4+ T cells circulating in blood were sequenced for TCR beta. The authors negatively isolated CD8+ and CD4+ T cells and FACS-enriched TEMRA cells. Reverse transcription of roughly 0.5 to 1 ug RNA was carried out with random hexamers. immunoSEQ multiplex PCR amplified TCR beta CDR3 across 54 Vbeta, 13 Jbeta. TCRdb recomputed calls from the immunoSEQ multiplex PCR reads with MiXCR, one row per CDR3 protein. The table has about 300,000 distinct CDR3 sequences, 70% to 90% seen once. This sample was included in a study of CD8 T cells in Susac syndrome. The CDR3 is 15 amino acids. Trimming stripped 4 bases from V and 6 bases from J, with 20 bases between. CDR1 and CDR2 from the germline V gene are SGDLS and YYNGEE. Points from the study as a whole: The number of individuals included in the study's TCR sequencing and HLA analysis was acknowledged as relatively small.

This clonotype originated in a human donor with multiple sclerosis. Sequences were obtained from CD8+ T cells from PBMCs. This sequence joins TRBV9 and TRBJ2-7; possibly TRBD1 for D (6 bases). The CDR3 is CASSPSQTGIIEQYF. Written as DNA, the CDR3 is TGTGCCAGCAGCCCCTCCCAGACAGGAATTATCGAGCAGTACTTC.